This TCR beta chain was documented in a study of blood T cells in healthy people across ages. A J-beta primer mix and a sample-barcoded 5' primer were used in a second PCR of about 7 to 12 cycles. TCRdb redid the calling of the 5' RACE reads with MiXCR, one entry per CDR3 protein. The table lists over 1,500,000 distinct CDR3 sequences, more than 35% of them singletons, with roughly 23% in the top ten. For every donor, a draw yielded approximately 9.9 milliliters of peripheral blood. For this clonotype: Antigen specificity is unknown.

Study findings and constraints: Per million T cells, the diversity of TCR beta decreased roughly linearly as age advanced.

The sequenced sample was blood. The source of this sequence is a human donor in good health.

CDR3: CTSTRGLAGDTQYF. CDR3 DNA: TGTACCAGCACCCGAGGACTAGCTGGAGATACGCAGTATTTT. The chain links TRBV7-2 to TRBJ2-3; 8 nucleotides line up with TRBD2. Losses at the gene ends were 7 bases for V and 5 bases for J; bases not matched to a gene: 8. Germline loops: CDR1 SGHTA, CDR2 FQGNSA. This CDR3 is built from 14 residues.